This is a list of T cell receptor beta chains from one sample in a study of blood T cell repertoires in COVID-19. TCRdb's table, derived via immunoSEQ multiplex PCR, lists solely in-frame clones and lacks some. The sample consists of about 250,000 clones, 75% to 90% of them appearing once. The source material was peripheral blood. The receptors stem from a man younger than 40 with acute or convalescent COVID-19. CDR3s include the opening cysteine and the closing phenylalanine or tryptophan. The D gene is left open where the match is weak. The size field is filled for only some rows; it gives once, few, many or a size class.

D: -; V: TRBV2; size: -; J: TRBJ1-1; length: 12; CDR3: CASKNGDTEAFF; DNA: TGTGCCAGCAAAAACGGAGACACTGAAGCTTTCTTT
D: -; V: TRBV9; size: -; J: TRBJ1-1; length: 18; CDR3: CASSVGSVRTVANTEAFF; DNA: TGTGCCAGCAGCGTAGGTTCGGTACGGACAGTGGCCAACACTGAAGCTTTCTTT
D: TRBD1; V: TRBV28; size: -; J: TRBJ1-1; length: 15; CDR3: CASVPGDRTNTEAFF; DNA: TGTGCCAGCGTACCTGGGGACAGGACGAACACTGAAGCTTTCTTT
D: TRBD1; V: TRBV18; size: -; J: TRBJ2-7; length: 13; CDR3: CASSQGAGGEQYF; DNA: TGTGCCAGCTCACAGGGGGCGGGCGGCGAGCAGTACTTC
D: TRBD2; V: TRBV30; size: once; J: TRBJ2-7; length: 15; CDR3: CAWRVYSGRTSEQYF; DNA: TGTGCCTGGAGGGTATATAGCGGGAGGACGTCTGAGCAGTACTTC
D: TRBD1; V: TRBV12-5; size: -; J: TRBJ1-4; length: 16; CDR3: CASAMQTGAINEKLFF; DNA: TGTGCTAGTGCCATGCAGACAGGGGCGATTAATGAAAAACTGTTTTTT
D: TRBD1; V: TRBV2; size: -; J: TRBJ1-6; length: 15; CDR3: CASSAQTGVGSPLHF; DNA: TGTGCCAGCAGTGCACAGACAGGGGTCGGATCACCCCTCCACTTT
D: -; V: TRBV7-2; size: -; J: TRBJ1-5; length: 13; CDR3: CASSLGTNQPQHF; DNA: TGTGCCAGCAGCTTAGGAACAAATCAGCCCCAGCATTTT
D: -; V: TRBV19; size: -; J: TRBJ1-2; length: 16; CDR3: CASSTTGISSVYGYTF; DNA: TGTGCCAGTAGTACAACAGGGATCAGTTCAGTCTATGGCTACACCTTC
D: TRBD2; V: TRBV11-2; size: -; J: TRBJ2-3; length: 15; CDR3: CASSFRTSVWDTQYF; DNA: TGTGCCAGCAGCTTTAGGACTAGCGTATGGGATACGCAGTATTTT
D: TRBD2; V: TRBV30; size: once; J: TRBJ2-7; length: 16; CDR3: CAWRAGLAGGIGEQYF; DNA: TGTGCCTGGAGAGCCGGACTAGCGGGAGGAATCGGCGAGCAGTACTTC
D: -; V: TRBV28; size: -; J: TRBJ1-3; length: 12; CDR3: CASSELGNTIYF; DNA: TGTGCCAGTTCGGAGCTCGGAAACACCATATATTTT
D: TRBD1; V: TRBV6-5; size: -; J: TRBJ1-1; length: 13; CDR3: CASGQGRLTEAFF; DNA: TGTGCCAGCGGACAGGGTCGGTTGACTGAAGCTTTCTTT
D: -; V: TRBV7-7; size: -; J: TRBJ2-7; length: 15; CDR3: CASSPSADKTYEQYF; DNA: TGTGCTAGCAGCCCCAGTGCGGACAAAACCTACGAGCAGTACTTC
D: TRBD2; V: TRBV5-1; size: -; J: TRBJ2-5; length: 16; CDR3: CASSLGASGNQETQYF; DNA: TGCGCCAGCAGCTTGGGGGCTAGCGGGAACCAAGAGACCCAGTACTTC
D: -; V: TRBV7-3; size: -; J: TRBJ1-6; length: 12; CDR3: CASSSFGSPLHF; DNA: TGTGCCAGCAGCAGCTTTGGTTCACCCCTCCACTTT